This T cell receptor (beta chain) was captured by sequencing in a study of identical twins (dated by TCRdb to 2016 to 2018). Regarding the complete study: The study deep-sequenced TCR alpha and beta repertoires from monozygotic twins, unrelated adults of various ages and cord blood to test whether fetal clonotypes persist. Replicate twin experiments were performed at different times using different library preparation protocols to rule out contamination.

According to the germline V gene, CDR1 reads MNHNS and CDR2 reads SASEGT. Taken from cysteine to phenylalanine, the CDR3 has 13 residues. The kept DNA is CDR3 alone, 39 bases in frame from the first base. V is pared back by 6 bases and J by 8 bases, with 16 bases lying between the germline termini. Study-wide findings and limitations: Zero-insertion analyses could be partly confounded by invariant T cells such as MAIT and iNKT, though diverse VJ usage argued against such confounding for most clonotypes. Compared with coincidental sharing between unrelated individuals, out-of-frame TCR alpha sequences shared between twins showed an excess of sequences with low generation probability. Fewer insertions were carried by abundant cord blood beta clonotypes; a weaker similar trend was observed in young adult naive repertoires, while no such trend was observed in memory repertoires. In beta out-of-frame sequences, excess twin sharing was weaker, because having fewer shared sequences lowered the signal-to-noise ratio. Because the same donors could not be followed over many years, the conclusions depended on cross-sectional statistical analysis. In monozygotic twins, out-of-frame TCR alpha sharing was systematically underestimated by recombination models, although the models agreed with sharing between unrelated individuals.

Every donor in the study was a healthy Caucasian. The twin cohort consisted of three pairs of female monozygotic twins, all aged about 18 to 30 years. Using Miltenyi CD45RO+ enrichment and human naive T-cell isolation kits, memory (CD45RO+) and naive T cells were isolated from PBMC. The method behind the library was 5' RACE. Sequencing instrument: Illumina HiSeq 2000. A universal primer binding site was introduced by template switching, and a unique molecular identifier was present in the final cDNA, enabling accurate counting of TCR cDNA molecules. First-strand cDNA for TCR alpha and beta chains was synthesized from specific primers in the conserved constant-segment region. Each cDNA library was double barcoded, with a SMART-Mk sample barcode plus Illumina barcodes, to control for contamination. TruSeq adapter sequences and Illumina sample barcodes were added in two successive PCR steps. TCR alpha and beta cDNA libraries were sequenced on the Illumina HiSeq platform with custom primers. Per the source publication's procedure: Unique molecular identifiers were extracted from raw reads with MiGEC, and CDR3 positions were determined with MiXCR. For each individual, recombination models were inferred using an EM algorithm with the repgenHMM and IGoR tools. Shared clonotype analysis was performed with the tcR package in R, normalizing sharing by the product of cloneset sizes. To study raw recombination free of thymic and clonal selection effects, out-of-frame nonproductive sequences were analyzed. TCRdb passed the public sequencing reads through fastp at Q25 and MiXCR, retaining productive beta sequences. A single entry per CDR3 protein holds the most common genes and DNA from its merged rows. The V and J calls here are based on TCRdb, not the publication. The sample data list about 280,000 distinct CDR3 sequences, and about 8.3% of these were observed just once. Around 2.1% of the sample is held by the ten biggest clonotypes.

In regard to this clonotype: Its antigen has not been determined. Within one base of it there is no much larger clone, and no base qualities were kept.

The same specimen was also included in a second study, on yellow fever vaccine responses in identical twins. The second study, in turn, reports: The authors reported that the T cell response to vaccination in identical twins appeared partly convergent and partly personalized. In the study, vaccine-responding T cell clones were precisely tracked in identical twins.

The sequence links TRBV6-1 to TRBJ1-1, with TRBD1 perhaps the D gene, on 5 matching bases. Sequencing was performed on memory (CD45RO+) T cells sorted from blood. The cell subset or site label corresponds to: CD45RO+ enriched T cells. This clonotype was sampled from a young woman in good health. The DNA sequence is given as TGTGCCAGCAGCTCTACCGGGGCGGGGGAAGCTTTCTTT. It codes for CASSSTGAGEAFF.